This T cell receptor beta chain was identified in a study of T-cell memory formation after mild COVID-19. This clonotype was counted only a few times. The antigen is undetermined. TCRdb recomputed calls from the 5' RACE reads with MiXCR, one row per CDR3 protein. This table holds hundreds of thousands of distinct CDR3 sequences, about 16% found once. V was trimmed by 4 bases and J by 1 base, leaving 13 bases between them. Per germline, CDR1 LGHNA and CDR2 YNFKEQ. This CDR3 spans 15 amino acids. Study results and limitations: The appearance of some responding clones in pre-infection memory suggested that cross-reactive memory joined. CD4+ bias marked clones expanding day 15 to 37, unlike balanced contracting clones.

The material sequenced was PBMCs or a T cell subset sorted from them (not recorded which). The chain recombines TRBV4-2 with TRBJ2-5, with D hard to call. The receptor was isolated from a young man who had mild COVID-19 (a few samples of this study predate the infection). Cell type and time point are not known. This CDR3 reads CASSLSPGSQETQYF. CDR3 sequence (DNA): TGTGCCAGCAGCCTTTCTCCCGGCAGCCAAGAGACCCAGTACTTC.